This T cell receptor (beta chain) was observed in a study of cytomegalovirus exposure and HLA in healthy donors. Study-level points and caveats: Analyses of presence and absence presupposed an approximately uniform sequencing depth across donors. Apparent HLA restriction characterized most CMV-associated TCR beta chains in a later analysis.

PCR used 60 Vbeta primers and 13 Jbeta primers. The repertoire was sequenced with immunoSEQ multiplex PCR; TCRdb's copy has only in-frame clones and lacks some. The sample yields 100,000 or so clones, roughly 70% seen once. Germline V lookup: CDR1 ENHRY, CDR2 SYGVKD. The CDR3 spans 14 residues. The V segment lost 6 bases and the J segment 0 bases; nucleotides outside the gene matches: 1. As to this clone: The antigen is not known.

Unrecorded immune exposure was likely among donors, who were nominally healthy when sampled. This sequence was found in a middle-aged man in good health and CMV-seronegative. Sequenced material: PBMCs. The chain employs TRBV10-3 and TRBJ2-2; 7 nucleotides align to TRBD1. This chain's CDR3 is CAIRGTANTGELFF. The CDR3 DNA follows: TGTGCCATCAGGGGGACAGCGAACACCGGGGAGCTGTTTTTT.